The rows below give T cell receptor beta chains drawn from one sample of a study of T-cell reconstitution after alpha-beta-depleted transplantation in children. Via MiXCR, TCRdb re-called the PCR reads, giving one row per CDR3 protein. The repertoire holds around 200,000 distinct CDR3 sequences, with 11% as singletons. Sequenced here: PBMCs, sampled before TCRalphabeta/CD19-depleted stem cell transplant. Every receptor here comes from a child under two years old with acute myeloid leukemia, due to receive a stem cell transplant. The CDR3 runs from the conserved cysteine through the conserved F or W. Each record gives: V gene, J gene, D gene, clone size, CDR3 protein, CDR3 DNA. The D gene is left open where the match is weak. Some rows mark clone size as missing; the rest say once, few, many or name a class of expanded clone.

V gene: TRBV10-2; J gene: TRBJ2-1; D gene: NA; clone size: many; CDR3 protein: CASSESLVNNEQFF; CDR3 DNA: TGCGCCAGCAGTGAGTCATTGGTGAACAATGAGCAGTTCTTC
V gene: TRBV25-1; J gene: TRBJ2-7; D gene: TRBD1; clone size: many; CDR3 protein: CASRESGGPSYEQYF; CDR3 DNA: TGTGCCAGCAGAGAGTCAGGGGGCCCCTCCTACGAGCAGTACTTC
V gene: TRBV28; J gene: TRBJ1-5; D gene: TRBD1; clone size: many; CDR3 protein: CASSQRTGVNQPQHF; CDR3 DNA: TGTGCCAGCAGTCAAAGGACAGGGGTCAATCAGCCCCAGCATTTT
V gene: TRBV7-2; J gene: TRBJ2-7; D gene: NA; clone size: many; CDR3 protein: CASSLAWAGGEQYF; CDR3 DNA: TGTGCCAGCAGCTTAGCCTGGGCCGGTGGCGAGCAGTACTTC
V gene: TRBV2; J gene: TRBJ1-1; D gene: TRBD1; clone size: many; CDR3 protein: CASGGTALNTEAFF; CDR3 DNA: TGTGCCAGCGGGGGGACAGCCCTGAACACTGAAGCTTTCTTT
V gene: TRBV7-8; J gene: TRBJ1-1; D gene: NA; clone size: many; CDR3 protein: CASSGITPFHRNEAFF; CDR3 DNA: TGTGCCAGCAGCGGAATCACACCGTTTCACAGGAATGAAGCTTTCTTT
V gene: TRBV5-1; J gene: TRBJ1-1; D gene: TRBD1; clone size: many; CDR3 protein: CASSGRTGYTEAFF; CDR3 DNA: TGCGCCAGCAGCGGAAGGACAGGGTACACTGAAGCTTTCTTT
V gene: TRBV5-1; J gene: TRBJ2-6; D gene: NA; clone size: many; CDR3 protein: CASSAGRGSGANVLTF; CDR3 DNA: TGCGCCAGCAGCGCAGGCAGGGGCTCTGGGGCCAACGTCCTGACTTTC
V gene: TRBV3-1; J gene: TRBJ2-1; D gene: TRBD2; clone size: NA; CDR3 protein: CASEGLAGQKFF; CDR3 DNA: TGTGCCAGCGAGGGACTAGCGGGACAAAAGTTCTTC
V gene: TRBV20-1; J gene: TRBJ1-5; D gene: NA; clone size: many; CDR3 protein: CSARDASRGNQPQHF; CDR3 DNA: TGCAGTGCTAGGGACGCCTCAAGGGGCAATCAGCCCCAGCATTTT
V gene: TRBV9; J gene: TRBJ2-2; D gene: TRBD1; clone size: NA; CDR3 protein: CASSVGRTGGPELFF; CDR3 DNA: TGTGCCAGCAGCGTAGGGAGGACAGGGGGGCCGGAGCTGTTTTTT
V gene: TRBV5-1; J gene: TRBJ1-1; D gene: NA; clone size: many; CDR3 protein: CASSFSGTTTKNTEAFF; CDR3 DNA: TGCGCCAGCAGCTTTTCCGGGACGACAACCAAAAACACTGAAGCTTTCTTT
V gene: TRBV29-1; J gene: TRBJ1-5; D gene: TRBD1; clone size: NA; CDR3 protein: CSVGQGSRQPQHF; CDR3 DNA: TGCAGCGTGGGACAGGGAAGTAGGCAGCCCCAGCATTTT
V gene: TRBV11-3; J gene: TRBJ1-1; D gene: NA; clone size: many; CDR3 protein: CASSSDPTLKDTEAFF; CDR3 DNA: TGTGCCAGCAGCTCTGACCCGACTCTAAAGGACACTGAAGCTTTCTTT
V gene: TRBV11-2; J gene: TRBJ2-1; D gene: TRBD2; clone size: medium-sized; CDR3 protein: CASSLGLAGTNEQFF; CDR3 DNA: TGTGCCAGCAGCTTGGGACTAGCGGGGACGAATGAGCAGTTCTTC
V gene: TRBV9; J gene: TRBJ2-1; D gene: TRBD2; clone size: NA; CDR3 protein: CASTSGLAGGLYNEQFF; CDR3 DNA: TGTGCCAGCACCTCGGGACTAGCGGGGGGATTATACAATGAGCAGTTCTTC
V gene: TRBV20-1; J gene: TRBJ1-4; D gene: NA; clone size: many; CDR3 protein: CSVEGRAANEKLFF; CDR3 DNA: TGCAGTGTCGAAGGAAGGGCAGCTAATGAAAAACTGTTTTTT
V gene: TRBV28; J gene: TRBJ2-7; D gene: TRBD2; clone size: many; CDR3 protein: CASSLSTLGGLAGFEQYF; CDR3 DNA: TGTGCCAGCAGTTTATCCACCCTCGGGGGACTAGCAGGGTTCGAGCAGTACTTC
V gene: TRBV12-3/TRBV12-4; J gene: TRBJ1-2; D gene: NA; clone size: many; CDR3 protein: CASSLEGTGPYGYTF; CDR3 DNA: TGTGCCAGCAGTTTGGAGGGCACCGGCCCCTATGGCTACACCTTC
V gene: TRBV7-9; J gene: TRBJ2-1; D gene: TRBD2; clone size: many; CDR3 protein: CASSLGASGRGVSYNEQFF; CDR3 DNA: TGTGCCAGCAGCTTAGGGGCTAGCGGGAGAGGGGTGTCCTACAATGAGCAGTTCTTC
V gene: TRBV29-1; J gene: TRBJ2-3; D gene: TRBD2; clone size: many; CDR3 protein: CSVDVRLAGADTQYF; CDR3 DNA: TGCAGCGTTGATGTCCGGCTAGCGGGAGCAGATACGCAGTATTTT
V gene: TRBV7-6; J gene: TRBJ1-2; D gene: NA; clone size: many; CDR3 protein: CASSPYRGWYGYTF; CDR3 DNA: TGTGCCAGCAGCCCATACCGGGGGTGGTATGGCTACACCTTC
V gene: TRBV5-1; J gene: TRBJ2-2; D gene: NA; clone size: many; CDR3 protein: CASSHTETGELFF; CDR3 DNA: TGCGCCAGCAGCCATACGGAAACCGGGGAGCTGTTTTTT
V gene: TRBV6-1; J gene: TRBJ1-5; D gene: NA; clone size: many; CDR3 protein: CASTQGGNQPQHF; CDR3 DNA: TGTGCCAGCACCCAAGGGGGCAATCAGCCCCAGCATTTT
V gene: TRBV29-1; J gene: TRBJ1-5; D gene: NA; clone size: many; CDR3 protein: CSVELGLGQPQHF; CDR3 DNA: TGCAGCGTTGAGTTAGGGTTAGGTCAGCCCCAGCATTTT
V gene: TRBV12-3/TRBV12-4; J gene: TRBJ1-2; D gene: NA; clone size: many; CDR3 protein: CASSYGGDYGYTF; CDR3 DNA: TGTGCCAGCAGTTACGGGGGGGACTATGGCTACACCTTC
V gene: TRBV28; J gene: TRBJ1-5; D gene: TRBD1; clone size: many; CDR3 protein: CATFPRGQGAQPQHF; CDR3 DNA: TGTGCCACCTTTCCCCGCGGACAGGGGGCTCAGCCCCAGCATTTT
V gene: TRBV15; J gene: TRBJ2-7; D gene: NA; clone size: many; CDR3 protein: CATSRDRGSYVQYF; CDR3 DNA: TGTGCCACCAGCAGAGATAGAGGAAGTTATGTCCAGTACTTC
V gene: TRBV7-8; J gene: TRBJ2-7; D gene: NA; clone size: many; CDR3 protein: CASSANRDARRYEQYF; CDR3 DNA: TGTGCCAGCAGCGCAAACCGGGACGCCCGGAGGTACGAGCAGTACTTC
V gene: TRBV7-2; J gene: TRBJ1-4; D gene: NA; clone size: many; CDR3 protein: CASSVSGGNEKLFF; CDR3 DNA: TGTGCCAGCAGCGTGTCGGGAGGGAATGAAAAACTGTTTTTT
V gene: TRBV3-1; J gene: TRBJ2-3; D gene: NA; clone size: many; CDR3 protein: CASSQSGDTQYF; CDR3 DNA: TGTGCCAGCAGCCAATCGGGAGATACGCAGTATTTT
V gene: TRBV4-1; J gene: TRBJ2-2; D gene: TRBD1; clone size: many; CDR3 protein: CASSFRDRGWGELFF; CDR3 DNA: TGCGCCAGCAGCTTCCGGGACAGGGGGTGGGGGGAGCTGTTTTTT
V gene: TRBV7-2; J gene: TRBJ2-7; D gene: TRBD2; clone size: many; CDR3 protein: CASSFGTSGFSYEQYF; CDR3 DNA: TGTGCCAGCAGCTTCGGGACTAGCGGGTTCTCCTACGAGCAGTACTTC
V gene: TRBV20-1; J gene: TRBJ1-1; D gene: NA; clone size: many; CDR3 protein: CSASPSDRNRAAFF; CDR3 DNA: TGCAGTGCTTCCCCCTCCGACAGGAACCGAGCGGCTTTCTTT
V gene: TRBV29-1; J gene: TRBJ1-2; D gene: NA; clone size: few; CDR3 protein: CSVEWGGGYGYTF; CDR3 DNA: TGCAGCGTTGAATGGGGGGGTGGCTATGGCTACACCTTC
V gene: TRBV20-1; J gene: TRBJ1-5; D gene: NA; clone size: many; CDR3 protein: CSAREVTNQPQHF; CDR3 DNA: TGCAGTGCTAGAGAAGTCACGAATCAGCCCCAGCATTTT
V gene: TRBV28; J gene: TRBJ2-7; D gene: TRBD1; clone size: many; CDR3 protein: CASRTGQTYEQYF; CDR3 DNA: TGTGCCAGCAGAACGGGACAGACCTACGAGCAGTACTTC
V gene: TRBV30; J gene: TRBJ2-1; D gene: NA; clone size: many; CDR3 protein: CAWSVPGDEQFF; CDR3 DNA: TGTGCCTGGAGTGTACCCGGGGATGAGCAGTTCTTC
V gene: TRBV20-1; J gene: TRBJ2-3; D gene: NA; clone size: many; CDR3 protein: CSARDSYTDTQYF; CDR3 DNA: TGCAGTGCTAGAGATTCGTACACAGATACGCAGTATTTT
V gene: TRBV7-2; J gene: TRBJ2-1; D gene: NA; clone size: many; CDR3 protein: CASSPFGAPVSYNEQFF; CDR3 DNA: TGTGCCAGCAGCCCCTTTGGGGCTCCTGTATCCTACAATGAGCAGTTCTTC
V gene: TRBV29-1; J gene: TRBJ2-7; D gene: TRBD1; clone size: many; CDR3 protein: CSVSDRVNPYEQYF; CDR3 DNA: TGCAGCGTTTCCGACAGGGTGAATCCCTACGAGCAGTACTTC
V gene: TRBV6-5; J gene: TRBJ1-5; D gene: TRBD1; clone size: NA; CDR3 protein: CASSNGTGGNQPLHF; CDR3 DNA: TGTGCCAGCAGTAACGGGACAGGGGGCAATCAGCCCCTGCATTTT